The 27 T cell receptor beta chains below were found in one sample sequenced in a study of regulatory T cells in long-lasting Graves disease. Arm-PCR of CDR3 regions and iRepertoire HTBI primers were the basis on which TCR beta libraries were built. TCRdb itself ran the multiplex PCR reads through MiXCR, one entry per CDR3 protein. The sample shows about 310,000 distinct CDR3 sequences, around 23% of them seen only once. Time point specified: persistent/refractory GD, antithyroid drugs over 5 years with positive TRAb. Construction of the TCR library relied on RNA isolated from PBMCs. This material consisted of peripheral blood mononuclear cells (PBMCs), taken when the disease was refractory, from a patient treated with antithyroid drugs. The receptors stem from a female donor with Graves disease.

This clonotype came up a few times. The genes are TRBV20-1 and TRBJ2-7, with TRBD1 as a possible D gene (5 bases). This CDR3 has 14 residues. The ends were cut back, 0 bases at V and 4 bases at J, with 13 bases in the middle. Germline V gene sequence: CDR1 DFQATT, CDR2 SNEGSKA (reference sequence). The CDR3 DNA sequence: TGCAGTGCTAGAGATGGGGTGACAGAATACGAGCAGTACTTC. Translated: CSARDGVTEYEQYF.

Worth noting for this clonotype: At one end the junction does not follow the germline gene, possibly because of a read error. V usage is TRBV7-2 and J usage is TRBJ1-5; D remains unclear. The V gene's germline CDR1 is SGHTA and CDR2 FQGNSA. The CDR3 covers 14 residues. CDR3 amino acids: CASSQDREDQPQHF. The CDR3, as DNA: TGCGCCAGCAGCCAAGATCGGGAAGATCAGCCCCAGCATTTT.

This clonotype came up a few times. Germline and junction disagree at one end, which may indicate a read error. The V gene is TRBV20-1, the J gene TRBJ2-5; tentative D call: TRBD1 (6 bases). Germline V gene lookup returns CDR1 DFQATT and CDR2 SNEGSKA (reference sequence). This CDR3 has 13 residues. CDR3 protein: CSERVGHQGTQYF. DNA for the CDR3: TGCAGTGAAAGGGTGGGACATCAAGGGACCCAGTACTTC.

The chain's CDR3 is CASTGDREVWDNSPLHF. CDR3 sequence (DNA): TGTGCCAGCACTGGGGACAGGGAAGTCTGGGACAATTCACCCCTCCACTTT. The chain has TRBV6-4 and TRBJ1-6; TRBD1 agrees at 9 bases. Germline CDR1 is MRHNA and CDR2 is SNTAGT. The V segment lost 7 bases and the J segment 7 bases; nucleotides outside the gene matches: 14. The CDR3 spans 17 residues.

V is TRBV15 and J is TRBJ2-5, with D possibly being TRBD1 (6 bases). Germline V gene lookup returns CDR1 LNHNV and CDR2 YYDKDF (reference sequence). V dropped 0 bases and J dropped 4 bases, with 9 bases sitting between them. CDR3 length: 14 amino acids. This CDR3 is CATSRDQGSETQYF. The CDR3 nucleotides read TGTGCCACCAGCAGAGATCAGGGGTCAGAGACCCAGTACTTC.

Ten or more counts support this clonotype. V usage is TRBV20-1 and J usage is TRBJ2-2, with 12 bases matching TRBD2. Looked up from germline, CDR1 is DFQATT and CDR2 is SNEGSKA (reference sequence). J lost 5 bases, V lost 5 bases, and 9 bases had no gene match. The CDR3 loop spans 16 amino acids. The chain's CDR3 is CSAGELAGGRTGELFF. CDR3 in DNA: TGCAGTGCTGGCGAACTAGCGGGAGGCCGGACCGGGGAGCTGTTTTTT.

This chain connects TRBV3-1 to TRBJ1-5; no definite D call. Germline V CDR1 and CDR2: LGHDT, YNNKEL (reference sequence). Trimming stripped 0 bases from V and 6 bases from J, with 6 bases between. This CDR3 spans 13 amino acids. The CDR3 reads CASSQDEVQPQHF. Written as DNA, the CDR3 is TGTGCCAGCAGCCAAGATGAGGTTCAGCCCCAGCATTTT.

In this sample, this clonotype turned up many times. The genes are TRBV20-1 and TRBJ1-1, with D perhaps matching TRBD1 (5 bases). This CDR3 region has 14 residues. The ends were cut back, 6 bases at V and 0 bases at J, with 14 bases in the middle. Germline values: CDR1 DFQATT, CDR2 SNEGSKA (reference sequence). This chain's CDR3 is CSAPPGLLNTEAFF. CDR3 sequence (DNA): TGCAGTGCCCCCCCGGGACTTTTGAACACTGAAGCTTTCTTT.

This clonotype was observed at least ten times. The chain combines TRBV28 with TRBJ1-4; D not certain. V was pared by 6 bases and J by 13 bases, with 12 bases between. Germline V gene sequence: CDR1 MDHEN, CDR2 SYDVKM. The CDR3 length is 11 residues. The CDR3 DNA reads TGTGCCAGCAGCGGACCGGGGAGACTGTTTTTT. Its translation: CASSGPGRLFF.

As for this clonotype: A read error may be the cause here, since a much bigger clone is one base away. The genes are TRBV20-1 and TRBJ1-1; no reliable D call. Germline-derived CDR1 and CDR2 are DFQATT and SNEGSKA (reference sequence). Trimming shortened V by 5 bases and J by 4 bases, and 17 bases separated the two germline ends. This CDR3 comprises 14 residues. This CDR3 is CSAHAPPLGTEAFF. In DNA form, the CDR3 reads TGCAGTGCTCACGCCCCCCCTCTGGGCACTGAAGCTTTCTTT.

On this clonotype: Just one base apart from a much larger clone, this may be a read error. The chain carries TRBV20-1 and TRBJ2-5; 10 positions agree with TRBD2. Germline assignment: CDR1 DFQATT and CDR2 SNEGSKA (reference sequence). This CDR3 spans 16 amino acids. The CDR3 protein is CSASLELAGRVETRYF. Here the CDR3 DNA reads TGCAGTGCCAGCCTGGAACTAGCGGGAAGAGTGGAGACCCGGTACTTC.

V gene TRBV5-1 combines with J gene TRBJ2-3; 9 bases are shared with TRBD2. Germline CDR1 is SGHRS and CDR2 is YFSETQ. The CDR3 has 14 residues. V was clipped by 4 bases and J by 6 bases; unmatched bases: 6. As DNA, the CDR3 is TGCGCCAGCAGCCTAGCGGGAATTTGGGATACGCAGTATTTT. This gives the protein CASSLAGIWDTQYF. The variable domain in full, completed from reference TRBV5-1 and TRBJ2-3, reads KAGVTQTPRYLIKTRGQQVTLSCSPISGHRSVSWYQQTPGQGLQFLFEYFSETQRNKGNFPGRFSGRQFSNSRSEMNVSTLELGDSALYLCASSLAGIWDTQYFGPGTRLTVL.

This clonotype occurred many times. The chain combines TRBV2 with TRBJ1-1; TRBD1 matches 9 bases. The CDR3 extends over 14 amino acids. The germline gives CDR1 SNHLY, CDR2 FYNNEI. V dropped 7 bases and J dropped 3; count of bases not matched to a gene: 6. The CDR3: CASTEDRGDTEAFF. The CDR3 coding sequence is TGTGCCAGCACTGAGGACAGGGGAGACACTGAAGCTTTCTTT. Full variable domain (remainder filled in from reference TRBV2 and TRBJ1-1): EPEVTQTPSHQVTQMGQEVILRCVPISNHLYFYWYRQILGQKVEFLVSFYNNEISEKSEIFDDQFSVERPDGSNFTLKIRSTKLEDSAMYFCASTEDRGDTEAFFGQGTRLTVV.

This clonotype was seen at least ten times. V usage is TRBV4-2 and J usage is TRBJ2-7; TRBD1 or TRBD2 may be the D gene (5 bases each). The length of the CDR3 is 16 residues. From germline, CDR1 is LGHNA and CDR2 YNFKEQ. V was cut by 4 bases and J by 2 bases, with 18 bases left in between. The CDR3 loop reads CASSLAGRDGTYEQYF. CDR3 in DNA: TGTGCCAGCAGCCTCGCAGGTCGGGACGGAACCTACGAGCAGTACTTC.

This clonotype showed up many times. The chain employs TRBV28 and TRBJ1-5, with 8 nucleotides matching TRBD1. The V gene end was trimmed by 6 bases and the J gene end by 3 bases; junction bases not matched to a gene: 7. Germline lookup yields CDR1 MDHEN and CDR2 SYDVKM. The CDR3 totals 15 residues. CDR3 DNA sequence: TGTGCCAGCAGCCCAGACAGGGGTGCCAATCAGCCCCAGCATTTT. It yields the protein CASSPDRGANQPQHF.

This clonotype was observed once. This chain links TRBV10-3 with TRBJ2-7; 7 bases map to TRBD2. Germline V gene sequence: CDR1 ENHRY, CDR2 SYGVKD. Trimming cost V 0 bases and J 4 bases; bases outside gene matches: 15. This CDR3 has 18 residues. This chain's CDR3 is CAISESLGGRASRYEQYF. As DNA, the CDR3 is TGTGCCATCAGTGAGTCGCTGGGGGGGAGGGCCTCTCGGTACGAGCAGTACTTC.

This clonotype came up a few times. V gene TRBV27 combines with J gene TRBJ1-6; TRBD1 matches 8 bases. There are 19 residues in the CDR3. The trim removed 8 bases at V and 2 bases at J, leaving 17 bases unmatched. The germline V gene encodes CDR1 MNHEY and CDR2 SMNVEV (reference sequence). CDR3 amino acids: CASPCEVGQGAPYNSPLHF. For the CDR3, the DNA is TGTGCCAGCCCGTGCGAAGTAGGACAGGGAGCGCCCTATAATTCACCCCTCCACTTT.

CDR3 in amino acids: CASSLDWLTEAFF. CDR3 coding DNA: TGTGCCAGCAGCTTAGACTGGCTTACTGAAGCTTTCTTT. The rearrangement links TRBV7-9 to TRBJ1-1; D ambiguous. The germline V gene has CDR1 SEHNR and CDR2 FQNEAQ (reference sequence). V dropped 1 base and J dropped 5 bases, with 8 bases sitting between them. The CDR3 has 13 residues. The whole variable domain, filled in from reference TRBV7-9 and TRBJ1-1, reads DTGVSQNPRHKITKRGQNVTFRCDPISEHNRLYWYRQTLGQGPEFLTYFQNEAQLEKSRLLSDRFSAERPKGSFSTLEIQRTEQGDSAMYLCASSLDWLTEAFFGQGTRLTVV.

This chain uses TRBV5-1 with TRBJ2-2, with 10 nucleotides matching TRBD2. Per germline, CDR1 SGHRS and CDR2 YFSETQ. The CDR3 consists of 19 residues. The V and J ends lost 3 bases and 1 base, in that order; junction bases with no gene match: 12. CDR3 nucleotide sequence: TGCGCCAGCAGCTCGGGATTAGCGGGAGGCTCCGTGAACACCGGGGAGCTGTTTTTT. This sequence encodes CASSSGLAGGSVNTGELFF.

This clonotype was detected many times. CDR3 protein: CASSYGTGETYEQYF. Here the CDR3 DNA reads TGTGCCAGCAGTTACGGGACAGGCGAAACCTACGAGCAGTACTTC. The chain uses TRBV6-9 and TRBJ2-7, with 8 bases that match TRBD1. There are 15 residues in the CDR3. Losses at the gene ends were 3 bases for V and 2 bases for J; bases not matched to a gene: 6. In germline, CDR1 is MNHGY, CDR2 SVAAGI.

This chain uses TRBV28 with TRBJ1-6, with D unresolved. The CDR3 is made up of 13 amino acids. The germline V gene has CDR1 MDHEN and CDR2 SYDVKM. Trimming pared 6 bases from V and 10 bases from J, leaving 13 bases between. CDR3 DNA: TGTGCCAGCAGCCGGGTGTTGGACTCACCCCTCCACTTT. Translation gives CASSRVLDSPLHF.

The rearrangement uses TRBV5-5 and TRBJ1-1; D is ambiguous. This CDR3 spans 14 amino acids. Germline V gene lookup returns CDR1 SGHKS and CDR2 YYEKEE (reference sequence). V shed 4 bases and J shed 4 bases, with 14 bases lying between them. CDR3: CASSPMRAGTEAFF. Written as DNA, the CDR3 is TGTGCCAGCAGCCCGATGAGGGCGGGCACTGAAGCTTTCTTT. The full variable domain, in which reference TRBV5-5 and TRBJ1-1 provide the parts outside the CDR3, is DAGVTQSPTHLIKTRGQQVTLRCSPISGHKSVSWYQQVLGQGPQFIFQYYEKEERGRGNFPDRFSARQFPNYSSELNVNALLLGDSALYLCASSPMRAGTEAFFGQGTRLTVV.

V usage is TRBV2 and J usage is TRBJ2-1, with 10 bases fitting TRBD1. V gave up 5 bases and J gave up 4 bases; unmatched junction bases: 5. Germline V lookup: CDR1 SNHLY, CDR2 FYNNEI. CDR3 size: 15 residues. CDR3 DNA: TGTGCCAGCAGTACGGACAGGGGGGGGTACAATGAGCAGTTCTTC. It codes for CASSTDRGGYNEQFF.

This clonotype was counted ten times or more. V and J are TRBV20-1 and TRBJ1-5; D gene ambiguous. V dropped 2 bases and J dropped 1 base, with 6 bases sitting between them. This CDR3 is 13 amino acids long. Germline CDR1 and CDR2: DFQATT and SNEGSKA (reference sequence). DNA for the CDR3: TGCAGTGCTAGAAGGTTAAGCAATCAGCCCCAGCATTTT. Translating gives CSARRLSNQPQHF.

This chain uses TRBV5-6 with TRBJ2-4; D might be TRBD2 (5 bases). This CDR3 has 20 amino acids. The germline CDR1 and CDR2 sequences are SGHDT and YYEEEE. V was pared by 5 bases and J by 0 bases, with 27 bases between. The CDR3 nucleotides read TGTGCCAGCAGTCCCCGTACGGACTCCGGTGCCCGGGTAGCCAAAAACATTCAGTACTTC. Protein sequence: CASSPRTDSGARVAKNIQYF.

This clonotype has at least ten counts. The genes are TRBV12-3 or TRBV12-4 and TRBJ1-2; 11 positions match TRBD1. Losses at the gene ends were 6 bases for V and 2 bases for J; bases not matched to a gene: 14. This CDR3 is 18 amino acids long. The CDR3 DNA reads TGTGCCAGCAGCTGGACAGGGGGCTTAGAGTCCCCAAACTATGGCTACACCTTC. It specifies CASSWTGGLESPNYGYTF.

At least ten counts were recorded for this clonotype. The chain joins TRBV28 to TRBJ2-7, with 12 nucleotides matching TRBD2. This CDR3 has 18 amino acids. The V gene end was trimmed by 5 bases and the J gene end by 2 bases; junction bases not matched to a gene: 13. CDR1 and CDR2 (germline): MDHEN, SYDVKM. The CDR3 sequence: CASSPIGLAGSSPYEQYF. CDR3 DNA: TGTGCCAGCAGTCCGATCGGACTAGCGGGAAGTTCGCCCTACGAGCAGTACTTC.